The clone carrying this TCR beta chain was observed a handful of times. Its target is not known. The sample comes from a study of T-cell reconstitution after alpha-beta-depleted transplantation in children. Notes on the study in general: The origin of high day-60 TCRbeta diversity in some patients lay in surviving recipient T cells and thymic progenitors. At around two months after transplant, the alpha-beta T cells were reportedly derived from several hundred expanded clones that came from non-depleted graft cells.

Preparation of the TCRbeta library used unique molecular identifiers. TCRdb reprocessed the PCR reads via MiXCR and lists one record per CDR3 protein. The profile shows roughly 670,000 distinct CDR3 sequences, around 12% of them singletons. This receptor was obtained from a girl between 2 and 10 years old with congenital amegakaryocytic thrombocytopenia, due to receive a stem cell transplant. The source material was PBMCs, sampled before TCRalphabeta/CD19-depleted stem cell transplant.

The CDR3: CASSDDRAGGDIQYF. The DNA of the CDR3 is TGCGCCAGCAGCGACGACAGGGCAGGGGGGGACATTCAGTACTTC. The chain links TRBV5-1 to TRBJ2-4; D may match TRBD1 or TRBD2 (7 bases each). The ends were cut back, 4 bases at V and 8 bases at J, with 19 bases in the middle. CDR1 is SGHRS and CDR2 is YFSETQ in the germline V gene. The CDR3 totals 15 residues.